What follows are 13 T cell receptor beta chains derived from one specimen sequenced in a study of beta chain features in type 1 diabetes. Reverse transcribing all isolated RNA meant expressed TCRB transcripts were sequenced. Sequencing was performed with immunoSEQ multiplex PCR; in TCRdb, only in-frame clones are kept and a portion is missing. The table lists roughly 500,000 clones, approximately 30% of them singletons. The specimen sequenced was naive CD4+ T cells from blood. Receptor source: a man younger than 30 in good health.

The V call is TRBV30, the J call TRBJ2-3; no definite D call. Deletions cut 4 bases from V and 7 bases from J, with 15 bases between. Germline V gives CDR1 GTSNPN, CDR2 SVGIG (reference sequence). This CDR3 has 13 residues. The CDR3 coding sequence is TGTGCCTGGATATCAAGCGTGACAAATACGCAGTATTTT. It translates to CAWISSVTNTQYF.

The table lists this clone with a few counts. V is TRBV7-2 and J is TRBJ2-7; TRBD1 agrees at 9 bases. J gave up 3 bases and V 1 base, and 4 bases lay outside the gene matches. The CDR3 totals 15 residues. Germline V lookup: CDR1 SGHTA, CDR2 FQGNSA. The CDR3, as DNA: TGTGCCAGCAGCTTAGGAGGGACAGGGATCTACGAGCAGTACTTC. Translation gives CASSLGGTGIYEQYF.

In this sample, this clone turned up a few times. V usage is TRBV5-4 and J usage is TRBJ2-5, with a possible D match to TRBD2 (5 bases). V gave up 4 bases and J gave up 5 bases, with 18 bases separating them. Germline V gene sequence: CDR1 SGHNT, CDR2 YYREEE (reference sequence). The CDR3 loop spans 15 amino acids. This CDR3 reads CASSLDSYSGETQYF. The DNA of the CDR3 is TGTGCCAGCAGCCTGGACTCCTACAGCGGCGAGACCCAGTACTTC. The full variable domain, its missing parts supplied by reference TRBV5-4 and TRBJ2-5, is ETGVTQSPTHLIKTRGQQVTLRCSSQSGHNTVSWYQQALGQGPQFIFQYYREEENGRGNFPPRFSGLQFPNYSSELNVNALELDDSALYLCASSLDSYSGETQYFGPGTRLLVL.

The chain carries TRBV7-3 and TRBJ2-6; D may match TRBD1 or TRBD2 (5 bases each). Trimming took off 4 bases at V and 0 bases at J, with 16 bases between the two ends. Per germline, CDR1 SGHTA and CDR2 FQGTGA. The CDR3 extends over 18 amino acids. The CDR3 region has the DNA TGTGCCAGCAGCTCCCCACCCGGGACCCTCTCTGGGGCCAACGTCCTGACTTTC. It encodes CASSSPPGTLSGANVLTF. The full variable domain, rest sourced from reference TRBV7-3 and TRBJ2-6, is GAGVSQTPSNKVTEKGKYVELRCDPISGHTALYWYRQSLGQGPEFLIYFQGTGAADDSGLPNDRFFAVRPEGSVSTLKIQRTERGDSAVYLCASSSPPGTLSGANVLTFGAGSRLTVL.

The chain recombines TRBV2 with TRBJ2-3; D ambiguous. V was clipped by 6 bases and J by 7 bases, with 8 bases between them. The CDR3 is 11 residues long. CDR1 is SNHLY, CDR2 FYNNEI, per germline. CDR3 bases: TGTGCCAGCAGAGGTACCTATACGCAGTATTTT. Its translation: CASRGTYTQYF.

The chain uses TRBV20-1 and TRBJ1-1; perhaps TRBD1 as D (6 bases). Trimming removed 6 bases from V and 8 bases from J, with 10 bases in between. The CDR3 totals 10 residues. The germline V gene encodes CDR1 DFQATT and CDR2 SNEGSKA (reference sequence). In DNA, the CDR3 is TGCAGTGCCCCGGACAGCGAAGCTTTCTTT. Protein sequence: CSAPDSEAFF.

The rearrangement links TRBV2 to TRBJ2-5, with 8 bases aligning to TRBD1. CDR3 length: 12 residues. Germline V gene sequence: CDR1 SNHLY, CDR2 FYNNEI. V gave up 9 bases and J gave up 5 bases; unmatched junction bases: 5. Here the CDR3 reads CARGQGRETQYF. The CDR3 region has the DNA TGTGCCAGAGGACAGGGCCGGGAGACCCAGTACTTC.

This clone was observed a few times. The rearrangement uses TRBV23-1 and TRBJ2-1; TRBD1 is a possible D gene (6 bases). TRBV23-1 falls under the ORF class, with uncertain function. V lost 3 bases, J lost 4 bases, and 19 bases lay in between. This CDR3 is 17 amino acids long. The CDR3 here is CASSQEIQGNPYNEQFF. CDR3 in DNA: TGCGCCAGCAGTCAGGAAATACAGGGAAACCCTTACAATGAGCAGTTCTTC.

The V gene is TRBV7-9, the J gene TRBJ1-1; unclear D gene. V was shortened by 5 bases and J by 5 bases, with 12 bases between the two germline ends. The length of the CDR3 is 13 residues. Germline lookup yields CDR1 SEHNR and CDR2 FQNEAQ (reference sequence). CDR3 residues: CASSPPWGTEAFF. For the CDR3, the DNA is TGTGCCAGCAGCCCACCTTGGGGAACTGAAGCTTTCTTT. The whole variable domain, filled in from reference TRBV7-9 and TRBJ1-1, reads DTGVSQNPRHKITKRGQNVTFRCDPISEHNRLYWYRQTLGQGPEFLTYFQNEAQLEKSRLLSDRFSAERPKGSFSTLEIQRTEQGDSAMYLCASSPPWGTEAFFGQGTRLTVV.

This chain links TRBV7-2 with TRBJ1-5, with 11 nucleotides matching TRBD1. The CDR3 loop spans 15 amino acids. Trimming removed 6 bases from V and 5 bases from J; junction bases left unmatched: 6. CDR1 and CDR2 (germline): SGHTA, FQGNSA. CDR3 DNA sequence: TGTGCCAGCAGTGACGGACAGGGGGCTTATCAGCCCCAGCATTTT. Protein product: CASSDGQGAYQPQHF.

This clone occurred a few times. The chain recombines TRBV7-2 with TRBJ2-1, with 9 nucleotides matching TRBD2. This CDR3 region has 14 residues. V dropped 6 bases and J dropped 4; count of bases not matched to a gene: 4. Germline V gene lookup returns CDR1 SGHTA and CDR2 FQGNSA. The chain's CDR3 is CASRPLAGYNEQFF. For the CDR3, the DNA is TGTGCCAGCAGACCTCTAGCGGGATACAATGAGCAGTTCTTC.

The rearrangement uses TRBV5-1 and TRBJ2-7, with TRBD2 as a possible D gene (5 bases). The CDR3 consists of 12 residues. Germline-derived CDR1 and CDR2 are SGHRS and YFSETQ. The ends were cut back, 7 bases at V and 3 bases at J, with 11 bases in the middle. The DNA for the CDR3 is TGCGCCAGCGGAGAGGGAAGCTACGAGCAGTACTTC. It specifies CASGEGSYEQYF.

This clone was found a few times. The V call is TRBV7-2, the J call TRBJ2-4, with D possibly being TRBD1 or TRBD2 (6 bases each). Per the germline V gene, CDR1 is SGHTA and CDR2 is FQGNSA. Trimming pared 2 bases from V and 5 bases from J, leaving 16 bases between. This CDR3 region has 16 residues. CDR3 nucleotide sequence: TGTGCCAGCAGCTTACAAGGGGGGCTCTCCCAAAACATTCAGTACTTC. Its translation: CASSLQGGLSQNIQYF. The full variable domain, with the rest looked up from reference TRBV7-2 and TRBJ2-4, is GAGVSQSPSNKVTEKGKDVELRCDPISGHTALYWYRQSLGQGLEFLIYFQGNSAPDKSGLPSDRFSAERTGGSVSTLTIQRTQQEDSAVYLCASSLQGGLSQNIQYFGAGTRLSVL.